The rows below give T cell receptor beta chains drawn from one sample of a study of blood T cell repertoires in COVID-19. TCRdb keeps only in-frame clones here, not all; method: immunoSEQ multiplex PCR. This table has about 280,000 clones, around 90% appearing once. Specimen: PBMCs or T cells enriched from blood (not recorded which). The receptors shown here come from a woman aged 18-35 years with acute COVID-19. CDR3s include the opening cysteine and the closing phenylalanine or tryptophan. The order of the fields is D gene, clone size, J gene, V gene, CDR3 DNA, CDR3 protein. A D gene is named only where the DNA matches it firmly. Clone size is not always given. Where it is, it says once, few, many or a class for expanded clones.

d_call: TRBD2; clone_size: NA; j_call: TRBJ2-2; v_call: TRBV5-6; cdr3_nt: TGTGCCAGCAGCTCCACCTATACTACTAGCGGGAACACCGGGGAGCTGTTTTTT; cdr3_aa: CASSSTYTTSGNTGELFF
d_call: TRBD2; clone_size: once; j_call: TRBJ2-7; v_call: TRBV19; cdr3_nt: TGTGCCAGTAGTATAGGGACTAGCGGGGGCTACGAGCAGTACTTC; cdr3_aa: CASSIGTSGGYEQYF
d_call: NA; clone_size: NA; j_call: TRBJ1-5; v_call: TRBV24-1; cdr3_nt: TGTGCCACCAGTGAAGACAATAGCAATCAGCCCCAGCATTTT; cdr3_aa: CATSEDNSNQPQHF
d_call: NA; clone_size: NA; j_call: TRBJ2-3; v_call: TRBV7-9; cdr3_nt: TGTGCCAGCAGCTTAGTTTTAGCAGCAGATACGCAGTATTTT; cdr3_aa: CASSLVLAADTQYF
d_call: NA; clone_size: NA; j_call: TRBJ2-7; v_call: TRBV7-8; cdr3_nt: TGTGCCAGCAGCTTAGGCAGGGCGGATTACGAGCAGTACTTC; cdr3_aa: CASSLGRADYEQYF
d_call: NA; clone_size: NA; j_call: TRBJ1-2; v_call: TRBV5-4; cdr3_nt: TGTGCCAGCAGCTTCCGGGGGTTCTATGGCTACACCTTC; cdr3_aa: CASSFRGFYGYTF
d_call: TRBD1; clone_size: NA; j_call: TRBJ1-1; v_call: TRBV5-1; cdr3_nt: TGCGCCAGCAGCGTTACCGGGACAGGGAGGAAAGCTTTCTTT; cdr3_aa: CASSVTGTGRKAFF
d_call: TRBD1; clone_size: few; j_call: TRBJ1-5; v_call: TRBV20-1; cdr3_nt: TGCAGTGCTAGTCTTTATGTTGACAGGGGCAGCAATCAGCCCCAGCATTTT; cdr3_aa: CSASLYVDRGSNQPQHF
d_call: NA; clone_size: NA; j_call: TRBJ1-2; v_call: TRBV9; cdr3_nt: TGTGCCAGCAGCCCCGAGGGGGGGGCGGTCGGCTACACCTTC; cdr3_aa: CASSPEGGAVGYTF
d_call: TRBD1; clone_size: few; j_call: TRBJ1-6; v_call: TRBV5-1; cdr3_nt: TGCGCCAGCAGCACGGACAGGGGTATGAATTCACCCCTCCACTTT; cdr3_aa: CASSTDRGMNSPLHF
d_call: NA; clone_size: NA; j_call: TRBJ1-2; v_call: TRBV27; cdr3_nt: TGTGCCAGCAGTCCAGGGTTCAGGTGGACCTATGGCTACACCTTC; cdr3_aa: CASSPGFRWTYGYTF
d_call: TRBD1; clone_size: NA; j_call: TRBJ1-2; v_call: TRBV5-8; cdr3_nt: TGTGCCAGCAGGCCCCGGGACAGGGGGCATGGCTACACCTTC; cdr3_aa: CASRPRDRGHGYTF
d_call: TRBD1; clone_size: NA; j_call: TRBJ2-1; v_call: TRBV13; cdr3_nt: TGTGCCAGCAGCTTAGGCCAGAGGGGCCCCGGGACAGAAAATGAGCAGTTCTTC; cdr3_aa: CASSLGQRGPGTENEQFF
d_call: TRBD1; clone_size: NA; j_call: TRBJ2-1; v_call: TRBV6-6; cdr3_nt: TGTGCCAGCAGTACCCGGGACAGGGGGCGACACAATGAGCAGTTCTTC; cdr3_aa: CASSTRDRGRHNEQFF
d_call: TRBD1; clone_size: once; j_call: TRBJ1-5; v_call: TRBV19; cdr3_nt: TGTGCCAGTGGACAGGGGAGGCAGCCCCAGCATTTT; cdr3_aa: CASGQGRQPQHF
d_call: TRBD2; clone_size: NA; j_call: TRBJ2-1; v_call: TRBV9; cdr3_nt: TGTGCCAGCAGCGTAGCCGGGAGGGCCGGGGAGCAGTTCTTC; cdr3_aa: CASSVAGRAGEQFF
d_call: NA; clone_size: NA; j_call: TRBJ1-1; v_call: TRBV19; cdr3_nt: TGTGCCAGTAGTATTGTTTGGGGGCTAAACACTGAAGCTTTCTTT; cdr3_aa: CASSIVWGLNTEAFF
d_call: TRBD2; clone_size: NA; j_call: TRBJ2-1; v_call: TRBV7-9; cdr3_nt: TGTGCCACCCGGGGACTAGCGGGCAATGAGCAGTTCTTC; cdr3_aa: CATRGLAGNEQFF
d_call: NA; clone_size: NA; j_call: TRBJ2-5; v_call: TRBV11-2; cdr3_nt: TGTGCCAGCAGCCGCCTGACTAGGTTCCAAGAGACCCAGTACTTC; cdr3_aa: CASSRLTRFQETQYF
d_call: TRBD1; clone_size: NA; j_call: TRBJ1-1; v_call: TRBV19; cdr3_nt: TGTGCCAGTAGAACCGACAGGGGCCACAAGAACACTGAAGCTTTCTTT; cdr3_aa: CASRTDRGHKNTEAFF
d_call: TRBD2; clone_size: NA; j_call: TRBJ2-1; v_call: TRBV18; cdr3_nt: TGTGCCAGCTCACCACGGTCGGCGGGAGACGTCTACAATGAGCAGTTCTTC; cdr3_aa: CASSPRSAGDVYNEQFF
d_call: NA; clone_size: NA; j_call: TRBJ2-7; v_call: TRBV19; cdr3_nt: TGTGCCAGTAGTAGGCCGGGGACCTACGAGCAGTACTTC; cdr3_aa: CASSRPGTYEQYF
d_call: NA; clone_size: NA; j_call: TRBJ1-4; v_call: TRBV9; cdr3_nt: TGTGCCAGCAGCGTAGGAGGAGGGTGGATGAATGAAAAACTGTTTTTT; cdr3_aa: CASSVGGGWMNEKLFF
d_call: NA; clone_size: NA; j_call: TRBJ1-2; v_call: TRBV6-2/TRBV6-3; cdr3_nt: TGTGCCAGCAGTTACCCCTCGGTAGGCCCTGTGGACAGTGTTCGAAACTATGGCTACACCTTC; cdr3_aa: CASSYPSVGPVDSVRNYGYTF
d_call: NA; clone_size: NA; j_call: TRBJ2-2; v_call: TRBV29-1; cdr3_nt: TGCAGCGTTGGAGGCGCCGGACGGGGCACCGGGGAGCTGTTTTTT; cdr3_aa: CSVGGAGRGTGELFF
d_call: NA; clone_size: once; j_call: TRBJ1-1; v_call: TRBV5-6; cdr3_nt: TGTGCCAGCAGCTCGGGACTGTCGAACACTGAAGCTTTCTTT; cdr3_aa: CASSSGLSNTEAFF